The 11 T cell receptor beta chains below all came from one sample that was sequenced in a study of blood T cell repertoires in COVID-19. Profiled with immunoSEQ multiplex PCR; TCRdb holds only in-frame clones, not every one. The repertoire holds more than 300,000 clones, about 90% seen once, with 8% to 13% in the top ten. The sample comprised peripheral blood. The source is a woman in her 30s with COVID-19, enrolled during active disease.

This sequence joins TRBV4-1 and TRBJ1-4; D call uncertain. Germline V gives CDR1 MGHRA, CDR2 YSYEKL. The length of the CDR3 is 14 residues. V was clipped by 1 base and J by 5 bases, with 8 bases between them. This CDR3 reads CASSQGASNEKLFF. CDR3 nucleotide sequence: TGCGCCAGCAGCCAAGGCGCCTCGAATGAAAAACTGTTTTTT.

The chain carries TRBV5-1 and TRBJ1-1; the match to TRBD1 covers 9 bases. V was pared by 0 bases and J by 5 bases, with 2 bases of the junction left unmatched. The germline V gene has CDR1 SGHRS and CDR2 YFSETQ. The CDR3 has 14 residues. CDR3 residues: CASSLVGTGTEAFF. CDR3 sequence (DNA): TGCGCCAGCAGCTTGGTGGGGACAGGGACTGAAGCTTTCTTT. The full variable domain, with the rest looked up from reference TRBV5-1 and TRBJ1-1, is KAGVTQTPRYLIKTRGQQVTLSCSPISGHRSVSWYQQTPGQGLQFLFEYFSETQRNKGNFPGRFSGRQFSNSRSEMNVSTLELGDSALYLCASSLVGTGTEAFFGQGTRLTVV.

The chain links TRBV5-6 to TRBJ2-1; 7 bases align to TRBD2. V was clipped by 4 bases and J by 4 bases; unmatched bases: 5. This CDR3 has 14 residues. Germline V lookup: CDR1 SGHDT, CDR2 YYEEEE. This CDR3 is CASSVSGGYNEQFF. CDR3 sequence (DNA): TGTGCCAGCAGCGTGTCGGGAGGATACAATGAGCAGTTCTTC.

This CDR3 reads CASSFPGQGASLAEAFF. The DNA for the CDR3 is TGTGCCAGCAGTTTTCCGGGACAGGGGGCTAGTTTGGCTGAAGCTTTCTTT. The chain uses TRBV5-4 and TRBJ1-1; 12 bases line up with TRBD1. Losses at the gene ends were 5 bases for V and 6 bases for J; bases not matched to a gene: 14. The CDR3 has 17 residues. CDR1 SGHNT and CDR2 YYREEE come from the germline V gene (reference sequence).

The chain couples TRBV18 to TRBJ1-1; 7 bases are a match to TRBD1. The CDR3 length is 14 residues. V lost 1 base to trimming and J lost 5 bases; unmatched junction nucleotides: 4. Germline V gene sequence: CDR1 KGHSH, CDR2 LQKENI. CDR3 residues: CASSPQGAGTEAFF. CDR3 DNA: TGTGCCAGCTCACCACAGGGGGCAGGAACTGAAGCTTTCTTT.

The V call is TRBV5-1, the J call TRBJ2-1, with 10 positions matching TRBD2. The germline V gene has CDR1 SGHRS and CDR2 YFSETQ. The CDR3 totals 16 residues. V trimming: 1 base; J trimming: 6 bases; junction bases outside the gene matches: 7. The CDR3 region has the DNA TGCGCCAGCAGCTTGACTGTGGCTAGCGGGAGCAATGAGCAGTTCTTC. It specifies CASSLTVASGSNEQFF.

The chain employs TRBV5-6 and TRBJ2-6; tentative D call: TRBD1 (5 bases). The CDR3 has 16 amino acids. V was clipped by 3 bases and J by 0 bases, with 10 bases between them. CDR1 and CDR2 from the germline V gene are SGHDT and YYEEEE. The CDR3 nucleotides read TGTGCCAGCAGCTCCCTAGACAGCTCTGGGGCCAACGTCCTGACTTTC. It encodes CASSSLDSSGANVLTF.

CDR3 in amino acids: CASSSRQGAIRDEQFF. The CDR3 nucleotides are TGTGCCAGCAGCTCCCGACAGGGGGCTATAAGGGATGAGCAGTTCTTC. The chain recombines TRBV3-1 (or the pseudogene TRBV3-2) with TRBJ2-1, with 10 bases that match TRBD1. The CDR3 covers 16 residues. Germline CDR1 and CDR2: LGHDT and YNNKEL (reference sequence). The V and J ends lost 5 bases and 8 bases, in that order; junction bases with no gene match: 12.

Of note for this clone: In the same sample, other DNA sequences code for this CDR3. In DNA form, the CDR3 reads TGTGCCACCAGTGCGAGACAGGGTAGCACAGATACGCAGTATTTT. As protein: CATSARQGSTDTQYF. The chain couples TRBV24-1 to TRBJ2-3, with 7 nucleotides matching TRBD1. The V gene's germline CDR1 is KGHDR and CDR2 SFDVKD. Losses at the gene ends were 5 bases for V and 0 bases for J; bases not matched to a gene: 4. The CDR3 has 15 amino acids.

In its sample, this clone was seen once. The genes are TRBV3-1 (or the pseudogene TRBV3-2) and TRBJ2-1, with D unresolved. Trimming removed 0 bases from V and 6 bases from J, with 15 bases in between. The CDR3 runs to 16 residues. Germline V gives CDR1 LGHDT, CDR2 YNNKEL (reference sequence). The CDR3 DNA reads TGTGCCAGCAGCCAAGAAACCGCAGCGTTGGGCAATGAGCAGTTCTTC. It yields the protein CASSQETAALGNEQFF.

This chain joins TRBV24-1 and TRBJ2-1; TRBD2 aligns across 8 bases. The ends lost 9 bases at V and 5 bases at J; junction bases unmatched: 5. The CDR3 runs 13 residues. The V gene's germline CDR1 is KGHDR and CDR2 SFDVKD. The CDR3 DNA reads TGTGCCACCTCAGGACTAGCAAACAATGAGCAGTTCTTC. Its protein is CATSGLANNEQFF.